Described below is a single TCR beta chain sequence and its context. The record originates from a study of T cell responses to AZD1222 COVID-19 vaccine. The CDR3 is 17 residues long. V was clipped by 2 bases and J by 7 bases; unmatched bases: 8. CDR1 SGHVS and CDR2 FNYEAQ come from the germline V gene. Using immunoSEQ multiplex PCR, the repertoire was profiled, and TCRdb retains in-frame clones only, with some absent. Of under 130,000 clones listed, nearly 90% were seen once; the top ten hold approximately 45%. The clonotype was recovered from an adult who received the AZD1222 COVID-19 vaccine. The rearrangement links TRBV7-6 to TRBJ2-1; 13 bases align to TRBD2. The sequencing here drew on peripheral blood, taken 28 days after the second AZD1222 dose. CDR3 bases: TGTGCCAGCAGCTTATCGGGGGAGGGACTAGCGGGAAATGAGCAGTTCTTC. Protein: CASSLSGEGLAGNEQFF.